This T cell receptor beta chain derives from a study of technical replicates of blood from a few donors. The length of the CDR3 is 14 residues. The germline CDR1 and CDR2 sequences are PRHDT and FYEKMQ (reference sequence). Losses at the gene ends were 5 bases for V and 3 bases for J; bases not matched to a gene: 2. Repertoires were generated with immunoSEQ multiplex PCR, while TCRdb's copy carries only in-frame clones and drops some. Here the sample spans 75,000 to 100,000 clones, approximately 94% being singletons. The genes are TRBV13 and TRBJ1-5, with TRBD1 matching 9 bases. The specimen sequenced was T cells isolated from PBMCs. The source of this sequence is a human donor in good health. This chain's CDR3 is CASSHRGLNQPQHF. CDR3 nucleotide sequence: TGTGCCAGCAGCCACAGGGGGCTCAATCAGCCCCAGCATTTT.